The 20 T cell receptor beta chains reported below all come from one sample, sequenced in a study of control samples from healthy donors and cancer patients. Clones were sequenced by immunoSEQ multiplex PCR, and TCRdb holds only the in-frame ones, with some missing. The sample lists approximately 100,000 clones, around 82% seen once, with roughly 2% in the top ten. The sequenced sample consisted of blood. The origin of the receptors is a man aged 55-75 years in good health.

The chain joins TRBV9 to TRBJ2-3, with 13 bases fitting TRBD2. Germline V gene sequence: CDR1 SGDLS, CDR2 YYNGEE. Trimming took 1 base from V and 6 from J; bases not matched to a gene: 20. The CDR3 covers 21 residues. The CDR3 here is CASSVPNQVTSGGASADTQYF. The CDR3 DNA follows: TGTGCCAGCAGCGTACCGAACCAAGTTACTAGCGGGGGGGCCAGTGCGGATACGCAGTATTTT.

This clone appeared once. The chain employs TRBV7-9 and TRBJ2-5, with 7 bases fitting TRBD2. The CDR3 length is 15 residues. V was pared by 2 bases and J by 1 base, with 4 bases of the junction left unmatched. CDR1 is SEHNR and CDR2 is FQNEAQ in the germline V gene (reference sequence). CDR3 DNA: TGTGCCAGCAGCTTACCGGGGGGTCTCCAAGAGACCCAGTACTTC. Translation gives CASSLPGGLQETQYF.

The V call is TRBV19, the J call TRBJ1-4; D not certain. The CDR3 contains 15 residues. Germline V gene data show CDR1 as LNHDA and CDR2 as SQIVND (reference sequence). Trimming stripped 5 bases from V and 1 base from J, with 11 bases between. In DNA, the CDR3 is TGTGCCAGTAGTCAGAGGGCGGGAACTAATGAAAAACTGTTTTTT. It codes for CASSQRAGTNEKLFF.

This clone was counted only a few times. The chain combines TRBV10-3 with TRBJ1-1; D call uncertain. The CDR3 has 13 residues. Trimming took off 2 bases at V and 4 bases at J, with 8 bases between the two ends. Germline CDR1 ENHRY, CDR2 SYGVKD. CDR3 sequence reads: CAISENQATEAFF. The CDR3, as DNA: TGTGCCATCAGTGAGAACCAGGCCACTGAAGCTTTCTTT.

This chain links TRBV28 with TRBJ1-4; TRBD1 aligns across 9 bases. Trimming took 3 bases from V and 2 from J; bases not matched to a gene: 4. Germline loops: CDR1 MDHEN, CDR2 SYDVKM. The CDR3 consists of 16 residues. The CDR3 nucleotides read TGTGCCAGCAGTTTTTCGACAGGGGGTACTAATGAAAAACTGTTTTTT. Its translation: CASSFSTGGTNEKLFF.

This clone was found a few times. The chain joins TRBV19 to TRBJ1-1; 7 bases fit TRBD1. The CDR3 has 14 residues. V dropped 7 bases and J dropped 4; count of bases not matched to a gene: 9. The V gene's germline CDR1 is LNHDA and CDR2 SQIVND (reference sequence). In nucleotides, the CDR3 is TGTGCCAGTATCACCACAGGGGTCGGCACTGAAGCTTTCTTT. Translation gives CASITTGVGTEAFF.

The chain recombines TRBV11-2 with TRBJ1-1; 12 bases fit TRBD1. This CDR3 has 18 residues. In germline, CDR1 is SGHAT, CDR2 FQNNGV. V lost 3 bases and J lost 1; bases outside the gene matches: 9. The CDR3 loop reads CASSFGRDRGLGNTEAFF. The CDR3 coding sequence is TGTGCCAGCAGCTTCGGCCGGGACAGGGGGCTGGGGAACACTGAAGCTTTCTTT.

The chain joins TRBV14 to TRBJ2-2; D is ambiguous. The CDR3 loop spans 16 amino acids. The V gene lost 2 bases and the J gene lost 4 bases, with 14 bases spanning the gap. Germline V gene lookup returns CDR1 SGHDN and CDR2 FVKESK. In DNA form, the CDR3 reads TGTGCCAGCAGCCAACAAGTGGGCTTGGGCACCGGGGAGCTGTTTTTT. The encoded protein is CASSQQVGLGTGELFF.

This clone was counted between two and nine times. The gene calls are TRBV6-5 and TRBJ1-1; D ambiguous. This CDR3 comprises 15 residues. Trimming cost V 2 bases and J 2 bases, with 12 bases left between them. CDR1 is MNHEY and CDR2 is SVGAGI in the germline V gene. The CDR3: CASSYVAGPNTEAFF. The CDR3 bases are TGTGCCAGCAGTTACGTGGCAGGTCCCAACACTGAAGCTTTCTTT.

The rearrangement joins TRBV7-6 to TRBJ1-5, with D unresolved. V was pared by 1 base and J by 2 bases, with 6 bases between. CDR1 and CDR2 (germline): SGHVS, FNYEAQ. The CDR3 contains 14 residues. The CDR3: CASSLGGGNQPQHF. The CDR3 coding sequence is TGTGCCAGCAGCTTAGGCGGTGGCAATCAGCCCCAGCATTTT.

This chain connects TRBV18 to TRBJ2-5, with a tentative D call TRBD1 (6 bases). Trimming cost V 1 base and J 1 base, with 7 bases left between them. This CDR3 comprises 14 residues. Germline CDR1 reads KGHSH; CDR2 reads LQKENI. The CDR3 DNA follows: TGTGCCAGCTCACCACGGACAGCCCAAGAGACCCAGTACTTC. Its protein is CASSPRTAQETQYF.

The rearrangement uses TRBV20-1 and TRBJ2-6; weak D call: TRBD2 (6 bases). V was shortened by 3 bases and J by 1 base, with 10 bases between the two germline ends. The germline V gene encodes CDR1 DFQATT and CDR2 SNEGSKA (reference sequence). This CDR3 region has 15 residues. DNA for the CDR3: TGCAGTGCTAGTTGGGGGAGGTCTGGGGCCAACGTCCTGACTTTC. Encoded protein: CSASWGRSGANVLTF.

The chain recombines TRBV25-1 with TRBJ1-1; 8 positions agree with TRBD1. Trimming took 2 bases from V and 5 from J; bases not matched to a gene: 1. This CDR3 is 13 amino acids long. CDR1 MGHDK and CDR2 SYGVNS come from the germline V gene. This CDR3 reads CASSEQGATEAFF. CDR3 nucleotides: TGTGCCAGCAGTGAACAGGGGGCGACTGAAGCTTTCTTT. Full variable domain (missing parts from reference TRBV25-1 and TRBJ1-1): EADIYQTPRYLVIGTGKKITLECSQTMGHDKMYWYQQDPGMELHLIHYSYGVNSTEKGDLSSESTVSRIRTEHFPLTLESARPSHTSQYLCASSEQGATEAFFGQGTRLTVV.

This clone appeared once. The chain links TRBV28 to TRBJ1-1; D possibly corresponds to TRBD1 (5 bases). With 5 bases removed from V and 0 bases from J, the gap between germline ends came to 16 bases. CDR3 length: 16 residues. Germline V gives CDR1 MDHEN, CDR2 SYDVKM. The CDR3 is CASSPFWTSLNTEAFF. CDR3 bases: TGTGCCAGCAGTCCTTTCTGGACAAGTTTGAACACTGAAGCTTTCTTT.

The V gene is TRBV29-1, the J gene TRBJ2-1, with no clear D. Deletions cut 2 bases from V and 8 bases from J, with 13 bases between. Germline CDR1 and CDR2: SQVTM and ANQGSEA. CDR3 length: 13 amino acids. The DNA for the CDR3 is TGCAGCGTTGAAATATCGGTAACCGATGAGCAGTTCTTC. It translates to CSVEISVTDEQFF.

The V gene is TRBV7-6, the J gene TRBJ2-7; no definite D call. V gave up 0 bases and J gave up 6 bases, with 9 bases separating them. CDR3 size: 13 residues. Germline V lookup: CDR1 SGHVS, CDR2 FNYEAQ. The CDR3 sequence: CASSLARTAEQYF. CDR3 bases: TGTGCCAGCAGCTTAGCGCGGACCGCCGAGCAGTACTTC.

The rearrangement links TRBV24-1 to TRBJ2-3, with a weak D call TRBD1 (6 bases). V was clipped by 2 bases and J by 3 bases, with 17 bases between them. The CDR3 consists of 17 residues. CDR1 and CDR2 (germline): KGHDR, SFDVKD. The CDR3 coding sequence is TGTGCCACCAGTGATTCCGGGACATTCCCGGGGACAGATACGCAGTATTTT. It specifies CATSDSGTFPGTDTQYF.

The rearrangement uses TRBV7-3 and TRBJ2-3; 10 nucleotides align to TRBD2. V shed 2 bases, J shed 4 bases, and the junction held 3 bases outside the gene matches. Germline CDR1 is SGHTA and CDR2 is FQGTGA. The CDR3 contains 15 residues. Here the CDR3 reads CASSLVAGGPDTQYF. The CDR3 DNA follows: TGTGCCAGCAGCTTAGTAGCGGGGGGCCCAGATACGCAGTATTTT.

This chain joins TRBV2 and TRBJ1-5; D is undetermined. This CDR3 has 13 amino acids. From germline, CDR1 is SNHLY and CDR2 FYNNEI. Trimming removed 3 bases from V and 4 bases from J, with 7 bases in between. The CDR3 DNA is TGTGCCAGCAGTGACCCCAGGAATCAGCCCCAGCATTTT. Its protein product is CASSDPRNQPQHF.

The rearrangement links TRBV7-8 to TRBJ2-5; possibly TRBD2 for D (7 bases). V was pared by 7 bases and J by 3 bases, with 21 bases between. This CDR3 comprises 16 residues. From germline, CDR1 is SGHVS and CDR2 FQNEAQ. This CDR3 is CASTLGGGTTEETQYF. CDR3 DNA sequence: TGTGCCAGCACCCTAGGGGGGGGGACGACCGAAGAGACCCAGTACTTC.